Following are 12 T cell receptor beta chains from one sample sequenced in a study of T cells in women clearing cervical HPV infection. Sequencing used immunoSEQ multiplex PCR; TCRdb keeps in-frame clones, though not all of them. This sample contains around 39,000 clones. Source material: blood buffy coat. Every receptor here comes from a woman between 18 and 69 years old with a cervical HPV16 infection that either progressed to CIN3+ or cleared (not recorded which).

About this clone: The sequence runs out 3 residues before the end of the CDR3; the remainder is reconstructed from the germline J gene. The rearrangement joins TRBV4-2 to TRBJ2-6; the D is unclear. CDR1 LGHNA and CDR2 YNFKEQ come from the germline V gene. This CDR3 comprises 16 residues. V was shortened by 2 bases and J by 0 bases, with 8 bases between the two germline ends. The CDR3 spells CASSQSTASGANVLTF. The sequenced CDR3 bases are TGTGCCAGCAGCCAATCAACAGCCTCTGGGGCCAACGTC.

With regard to this clone: With the read ending 3 residues before the CDR3 end, the germline J gene is used to fill in that end. This chain uses TRBV20-1 with TRBJ2-1, with TRBD2 matching over 10 bases. This CDR3 comprises 17 residues. J lost 3 bases, V lost 5 bases, and 13 bases had no gene match. The germline gives CDR1 DFQATT, CDR2 SNEGSKA (reference sequence). The CDR3 loop is CSAPDPQLAGLYNEQFF. The sequenced CDR3 bases are TGCAGTGCTCCTGACCCCCAACTAGCGGGACTCTACAATGAG.

Points on this clone: One end of the junction does not line up with germline, which may come from a read error. The CDR3 end lies 3 residues beyond the end of the read and is filled in from the germline J gene. This chain joins TRBV4-2 and TRBJ2-1; 7 nucleotides match TRBD2. CDR1 is LGHNA, CDR2 YNFKEQ, per germline. The CDR3 has 16 residues. The CDR3 here is CASSQLGRAGYNEQFF. The sequenced part of the CDR3 DNA is TGCGCCAGCAGCCAATTAGGGAGAGCGGGGTACAATGAG.

As regards this clone: The CDR3 end is not reached by the read, which stops 3 residues before it; the germline J gene fills it in. The V and J genes are TRBV5-4 and TRBJ1-4; the match to TRBD1 covers 7 bases. Germline values: CDR1 SGHNT, CDR2 YYREEE (reference sequence). The ends lost 2 bases at V and 4 bases at J; junction bases unmatched: 2. This CDR3 spans 14 amino acids. CDR3 DNA, as far as it was read: TGTGCCAGCAGCTTCGGACAGGATAATGAAAAA. Translating it yields CASSFGQDNEK. The whole CDR3 sequence reads CASSFGQDNEKLFF.

Regarding this clone: Sequencing ends 3 residues short of the CDR3 end; the germline J gene provides the rest. V is TRBV20-1 and J is TRBJ2-3, with 7 bases fitting TRBD1. Germline trimming cut 3 bases from V and 0 bases from J; bases unmatched to any gene: 6. In germline, CDR1 is DFQATT, CDR2 SNEGSKA (reference sequence). The CDR3 extends over 15 amino acids. The sequenced CDR3 bases are TGCAGTGCTAGCCCAGGGGGTTCTAGCACAGATACG. This encodes CSASPGGSSTDT. The entire CDR3 protein reads CSASPGGSSTDTQYF.

Concerning this clone: Coverage ceases 3 residues before the CDR3 finishes, and the germline J gene fills in the end. V usage is TRBV27 and J usage is TRBJ2-7, with TRBD1 matching 9 bases. V gave up 6 bases and J gave up 3 bases; unmatched junction bases: 9. Germline-derived CDR1 and CDR2 are MNHEY and SMNVEV (reference sequence). CDR3 length equals 15 residues. This CDR3 is CASSRRRDRDYEQYF. The covered CDR3 bases are TGTGCCAGCAGCAGAAGAAGGGACAGGGACTACGAG.

Points on this clone: The sequence runs out 3 residues before the end of the CDR3; the remainder is reconstructed from the germline J gene. The chain recombines TRBV6-2 or TRBV6-3 with TRBJ2-1, with D unresolved. In germline, CDR1 is MNHEY, CDR2 SVGEGT. Deletions cut 0 bases from V and 9 bases from J, with 12 bases between. The CDR3 consists of 14 residues. CDR3 DNA (partial): TGTGCCAGCAGTTACTCTAGCTTAGAGCGTGAG. Translation gives CASSYSSLERE. The entire CDR3 sequence reads CASSYSSLEREQFF.

Notes on this clone: Sequencing ends 3 residues short of the CDR3 end; the germline J gene provides the rest. The chain uses TRBV5-1 and TRBJ2-2; tentative D call: TRBD1 (5 bases). V was shortened by 2 bases and J by 5 bases, with 7 bases between the two germline ends. This CDR3 is built from 13 residues. CDR1 is SGHRS and CDR2 is YFSETQ in the germline V gene. The DNA read from the CDR3 is TGCGCCAGCAGCTTCGACAGAACCGGGGAG. It is translated as CASSFDRTGE. The complete CDR3 protein is CASSFDRTGELFF.

Of note for this clone: The read terminates 3 residues ahead of where the CDR3 ends, so the germline J gene completes it. This rearrangement joins TRBV5-1 to TRBJ2-2; perhaps D is TRBD1 or TRBD2 (5 bases each). Looked up from germline, CDR1 is SGHRS and CDR2 is YFSETQ. V lost 3 bases and J lost 4, with 13 bases in between. The CDR3 has 15 residues. CDR3 in amino acids: CASSWRTRRTGELFF. Partial CDR3 DNA: TGCGCCAGCAGCTGGAGGACAAGACGCACCGGGGAG.

Worth noting for this clone: The CDR3 extends 3 residues past the end of the read, so its final part is completed from the germline J gene. The rearrangement links TRBV19 to TRBJ1-2; D might be TRBD1 (5 bases). This CDR3 is built from 15 residues. Looked up from germline, CDR1 is LNHDA and CDR2 is SQIVND (reference sequence). Trimming took 5 bases from V and 7 from J, leaving 20 bases between them. CDR3 sequence reads: CASSGYFRESSGYTF. CDR3 bases read: TGTGCCAGTAGTGGGTATTTCAGGGAGAGCAGTGGC. Full variable domain (rest looked up from reference TRBV19 and TRBJ1-2): DGGITQSPKYLFRKEGQNVTLSCEQNLNHDAMYWYRQDPGQGLRLIYYSQIVNDFQKGDIAEGYSVSREKKESFPLTVTSAQKNPTAFYLCASSGYFRESSGYTFGSGTRLTVV.

About this clone itself: Read data end 3 residues before the CDR3 end; the end is taken from the germline J gene. The rearrangement joins TRBV27 to TRBJ2-3, with 8 nucleotides matching TRBD1. This CDR3 region has 13 residues. Per germline, CDR1 MNHEY and CDR2 SMNVEV (reference sequence). CDR3 DNA, as far as it was read: TGTGCCAGCAAAGGACAGGGAGGACATGCG. Its translation is CASKGQGGHA. The full CDR3 protein is CASKGQGGHAQYF.

As concerns this clone: The CDR3 end falls 3 residues outside the read, so it is completed with the germline J gene. V usage is TRBV10-1 and J usage is TRBJ2-3; TRBD1 might be the D (6 bases). The CDR3 is 16 amino acids. CDR1 and CDR2 from the germline V gene are WNHNN and SYGVQD (reference sequence). Trimming left V 9 bases short and J 5 bases short, with 24 bases between. The DNA read from the CDR3 is TGCGCCAGGAGCCTCAAACAGGGTCGGGGTGAAGATACG. Translated: CARSLKQGRGEDT. The CDR3 in full is CARSLKQGRGEDTQYF.